A selection of T cell receptor beta chains follows, all from one sample in a study of control samples from healthy donors and cancer patients. This table comes from immunoSEQ multiplex PCR, and its TCRdb copy is limited to in-frame clones, with some not included. The repertoire holds fewer than 90,000 clones, with 88% as singletons. The sample consisted of blood. The source of these receptors is a woman in her forties or fifties in good health. Both conserved end residues are part of each CDR3. A D gene is named only where the DNA matches it firmly.

TGCGCCAGCAGCCAAGATCGGGGGACGGTTGGAGCTTTCTTT | CASSQDRGTVGAFF | NA | TRBJ1-1 | TRBV4-1
TGTGCCAGCAGTTTATCTAGCTTAATTTACGAGCAGTACTTC | CASSLSSLIYEQYF | NA | TRBJ2-7 | TRBV27
TGCAGCGCTTTTTACAGGGTTAACAATGGCTACACCTTC | CSAFYRVNNGYTF | NA | TRBJ1-2 | TRBV29-1
TGTGCCAGCAGCTACGGGACAGGGAACTATGGCTACACCTTC | CASSYGTGNYGYTF | TRBD1 | TRBJ1-2 | TRBV11-2
TGTGCCAGCAGTCCCGAAGCTGGAGACAGCCGTCCGAATGGCTACACCTTC | CASSPEAGDSRPNGYTF | NA | TRBJ1-2 | TRBV2
TGTGCCAGCAGCTTGACGGCTATTAACTATGGCTACACCTTC | CASSLTAINYGYTF | NA | TRBJ1-2 | TRBV7-9
TGTGCCAGCGACAGGGGAGGAACTGAAGCTTTCTTT | CASDRGGTEAFF | TRBD1 | TRBJ1-1 | TRBV19
TGTGCCAGCAGTTATAGGAGGGTTTGGAGCTACACCTTC | CASSYRRVWSYTF | NA | TRBJ1-2 | TRBV12-3/TRBV12-4
TGTGCCAGCAGCCCACGCCGGGACAGGGGATACGATACGCAGTATTTT | CASSPRRDRGYDTQYF | TRBD1 | TRBJ2-3 | TRBV7-2
TGTGCCAGCAGCGAGGGGGATACGCAGTATTTT | CASSEGDTQYF | NA | TRBJ2-3 | TRBV6-4
TGTGCCAGCAGTGTCGACTCTCTCACTGAAGCTTTCTTT | CASSVDSLTEAFF | NA | TRBJ1-1 | TRBV2
TGTGCCAGCACGCCGGGACAGGGTTCCTACGAGCAGTACTTC | CASTPGQGSYEQYF | TRBD1 | TRBJ2-7 | TRBV6-5